The TCR beta chain described here comes from a study of T-cell memory formation after mild COVID-19. Study-level findings and limits: The main location of contracting CD4+ clones was CM and EM, and that of contracting CD8+ clones was EMRA. A second wave expanding day 15 to 37 was CD4+-biased; contracting clones were balanced.

Remarks on this clonotype: Its target is unknown.

V was clipped by 5 bases and J by 4 bases; unmatched bases: 7. Germline CDR1 SGHRS, CDR2 YFSETQ. CDR3 length: 14 amino acids. TCRdb itself ran the 5' RACE reads through MiXCR, one entry per CDR3 protein. Here the sample spans 110,000 or so distinct CDR3 sequences, about a sixth being singletons. Material for sequencing was PBMCs or a T cell subset sorted from them (not recorded which). This sequence joins TRBV5-1 and TRBJ2-7, with TRBD1 matching 9 bases. This TCR came from a man aged 18 to 30 who had mild COVID-19 (a few samples of this study predate the infection). Cell type and time point are not known. This chain's CDR3 is CASSAGTGLYEQYF. The CDR3 DNA follows: TGCGCCAGCAGTGCCGGGACAGGGCTTTACGAGCAGTACTTC.